The T cell receptor (beta chain) under discussion was sequenced for a study of shared clonotypes between healthy human individuals. Splitting of CD4+ cells produced CD45RA+ naive and CD45RA-negative memory subsets. Sorted-subset replicate PCRs used 200 ng of genomic DNA. This amount corresponded to tens of thousands of T cell genomes. Sequenced by immunoSEQ multiplex PCR; TCRdb stores in-frame clones only, minus some. The repertoire holds 1,500,000 or so clones, approximately 96% seen once, with roughly 1.1% in the top ten. This CDR3 is 15 amino acids long. Germline V gene sequence: CDR1 SEHNR, CDR2 FQNEAQ (reference sequence). V was cut by 5 bases and J by 3 bases, with 14 bases left in between. This clone was found once.

This sequence was found in a man aged 30 to 39 in good health. The sample taken for sequencing was naive CD4+ T cells sorted from blood. Indicated subset: CD45RA+ positively selected. The genes are TRBV7-9 and TRBJ2-1, with a possible D match to TRBD1 (5 bases). Here the CDR3 DNA reads TGTGCCAGCAGCCTAACAGGAACGCTCTACAATGAGCAGTTCTTC. As protein: CASSLTGTLYNEQFF.